A single sample is the source of the 30 T cell receptor beta chains below, sequenced in a study of blood T cell repertoires in COVID-19. Repertoires were generated with immunoSEQ multiplex PCR, while TCRdb's copy carries only in-frame clones and drops some. The profile shows 95,000 or so clones, around 85% of them singletons. The sample comprised peripheral blood. These receptor sequences come from an elderly man with active or convalescent COVID-19.

The chain is built from TRBV27 and TRBJ2-3, with 7 bases identical to TRBD1. The CDR3 runs 14 residues. V dropped 3 bases and J dropped 5; count of bases not matched to a gene: 5. The germline CDR1 and CDR2 sequences are MNHEY and SMNVEV (reference sequence). DNA of the CDR3: TGTGCCAGCAGTTTTAGGGGGCACGGAGATACGCAGTATTTT. It is translated as CASSFRGHGDTQYF.

This clone was recorded only once. The chain couples TRBV18 to TRBJ2-1; TRBD1 matches 8 bases. Germline-derived CDR1 and CDR2 are KGHSH and LQKENI. The junction had 7 bases not matched to a gene; V was cut back by 0 bases and J by 3 bases. This CDR3 spans 17 amino acids. CDR3 sequence: CASSPPTGTGVYNEQFF. The CDR3 nucleotides read TGTGCCAGCTCACCACCAACCGGGACAGGTGTCTACAATGAGCAGTTCTTC. Variable domain in full (rest from reference TRBV18 and TRBJ2-1): NAGVMQNPRHLVRRRGQEARLRCSPMKGHSHVYWYRQLPEEGLKFMVYLQKENIIDESGMPKERFSAEFPKEGPSILRIQQVVRGDSAAYFCASSPPTGTGVYNEQFFGPGTRLTVL.

The chain combines TRBV3-1 (or the pseudogene TRBV3-2) with TRBJ1-5; 7 bases are a match to TRBD1. Germline V CDR1 and CDR2: LGHDT, YNNKEL (reference sequence). This CDR3 is 19 amino acids long. With 0 bases clipped from V and 0 bases from J, the junction kept 11 bases outside the gene matches. CDR3 DNA sequence: TGTGCCAGCAGCCAAGATAGGACACAGGGGTCCTATAGCAATCAGCCCCAGCATTTT. The encoded protein is CASSQDRTQGSYSNQPQHF.

The rearrangement links TRBV29-1 to TRBJ1-5; 7 nucleotides match TRBD1. In germline, CDR1 is SQVTM, CDR2 ANQGSEA. This CDR3 has 15 residues. The J segment lost 2 bases and the V segment lost 4 bases, leaving 8 bases of the junction unmatched. Written as DNA, the CDR3 is TGCAGCGTTGGAACAGGGGCGACGGGCAATCAGCCCCAGCATTTT. Its protein is CSVGTGATGNQPQHF.

V usage is TRBV27 and J usage is TRBJ2-1; TRBD1 might be the D (6 bases). The CDR3 extends over 15 amino acids. V was clipped by 8 bases and J by 0 bases, with 14 bases between them. CDR1 MNHEY and CDR2 SMNVEV come from the germline V gene (reference sequence). As DNA, the CDR3 is TGTGCCAGCGGAGACAACAGGGTCTCCTACAATGAGCAGTTCTTC. The encoded protein is CASGDNRVSYNEQFF.

The chain recombines TRBV5-1 with TRBJ1-2, with 8 bases identical to TRBD1. V trimming: 4 bases; J trimming: 7 bases; junction bases outside the gene matches: 12. From germline, CDR1 is SGHRS and CDR2 YFSETQ. This CDR3 has 15 residues. CDR3 sequence reads: CASSLSTDRAGGYTF. The CDR3 nucleotides are TGCGCCAGCAGCCTCTCCACGGACAGGGCGGGTGGCTACACCTTC.

The V gene is TRBV6-5, the J gene TRBJ2-2; perhaps TRBD1 as D (5 bases). The germline V gene has CDR1 MNHEY and CDR2 SVGAGI. Trimming shortened V by 2 bases and J by 4 bases, and 14 bases separated the two germline ends. This CDR3 contains 16 residues. The CDR3 DNA reads TGTGCCAGCAGTTACCGTCAGGGCGTTCGCACCGGGGAGCTGTTTTTT. The encoded protein is CASSYRQGVRTGELFF.

The V and J genes are TRBV15 and TRBJ2-7, with 7 bases identical to TRBD1. The CDR3 length is 13 residues. V shed 4 bases, J shed 3 bases, and the junction held 3 bases outside the gene matches. Germline assignment: CDR1 LNHNV and CDR2 YYDKDF (reference sequence). DNA of the CDR3: TGTGCCACCAGCATTAACAGGGGCTACGAGCAGTACTTC. Translated, it gives CATSINRGYEQYF.

The chain uses TRBV5-6 and TRBJ1-4; no firm D call. V shed 0 bases and J shed 7 bases, with 13 bases lying between them. CDR1 is SGHDT and CDR2 is YYEEEE in the germline V gene. There are 15 residues in the CDR3. The CDR3 DNA sequence: TGTGCCAGCAGCTTGGTGCATAGTGGGCCTGAAAAACTGTTTTTT. Translation gives CASSLVHSGPEKLFF.

The V and J genes are TRBV6-5 and TRBJ1-2, with TRBD1 as a possible D gene (5 bases). Trimming shortened V by 11 bases and J by 4 bases, and 20 bases separated the two germline ends. This CDR3 is 14 amino acids long. The germline V gene encodes CDR1 MNHEY and CDR2 SVGAGI. The CDR3 loop reads CAVKGPGEVYGYTF. The CDR3 DNA reads as TGTGCCGTAAAGGGACCGGGGGAAGTCTATGGCTACACCTTC.

This rearrangement joins TRBV6-5 to TRBJ2-7; 9 bases fit TRBD1. CDR3 size: 14 residues. Germline CDR1 is MNHEY and CDR2 is SVGAGI. V lost 6 bases, J lost 3 bases, and 6 bases stayed unmatched. The CDR3 nucleotides read TGTGCCAGCAGCCGCGGGACAGGGTTCTACGAGCAGTACTTC. This encodes CASSRGTGFYEQYF.

The CDR3: CASSEGASSPLHF. The CDR3 DNA follows: TGTGCCAGTAGTGAGGGAGCCAGTTCACCCCTCCACTTT. The J gene is TRBJ1-6, the V gene TRBV19; D unclear. CDR3 length: 13 residues. V was shortened by 5 bases and J by 9 bases, with 11 bases between the two germline ends. The germline CDR1 and CDR2 sequences are LNHDA and SQIVND (reference sequence).

This chain uses TRBV3-1 (or the pseudogene TRBV3-2) with TRBJ2-7, with TRBD2 as a possible D gene (7 bases). The germline V and J ends were trimmed by 4 bases and 2 bases, with 15 bases remaining between them. From germline, CDR1 is LGHDT and CDR2 YNNKEL (reference sequence). The CDR3 totals 15 residues. CDR3 in amino acids: CASSRDTSAPYEQYF. The CDR3 DNA reads TGTGCCAGCAGCCGGGACACTAGCGCTCCCTACGAGCAGTACTTC.

This chain uses TRBV3-1 (or the pseudogene TRBV3-2) with TRBJ2-1; a possible D gene is TRBD2 (5 bases). From germline, CDR1 is LGHDT and CDR2 YNNKEL (reference sequence). The CDR3 sequence is 13 residues long. Trimming cost V 6 bases and J 6 bases, with 12 bases left between them. The CDR3 region is CASRHRAGNEQFF. The DNA of the CDR3 is TGTGCCAGCAGACATAGGGCGGGCAATGAGCAGTTCTTC.

Many counts were recorded for this clone. The chain couples TRBV6-5 to TRBJ2-3; tentatively, D is TRBD2 (7 bases). Germline-derived CDR1 and CDR2 are MNHEY and SVGAGI. Trimming took off 7 bases at V and 4 bases at J, with 18 bases between the two ends. The CDR3 length is 15 residues. This chain's CDR3 is CASTEGGSSADTQYF. Here the CDR3 DNA reads TGTGCCAGCACCGAGGGGGGGAGTTCGGCAGATACGCAGTATTTT.

The chain carries TRBV27 and TRBJ2-7, with TRBD1 matching 9 bases. Trimming cost V 8 bases and J 4 bases; bases outside gene matches: 3. There are 12 residues in the CDR3. Germline V gene lookup returns CDR1 MNHEY and CDR2 SMNVEV (reference sequence). The CDR3, as DNA: TGTGCCAGCGGGACAGGGCGGTACGAGCAGTACTTC. It translates to CASGTGRYEQYF.

This clone was picked up a small number of times. This chain links TRBV5-4 with TRBJ2-5; 8 nucleotides align to TRBD1. Germline assignment: CDR1 SGHNT and CDR2 YYREEE (reference sequence). The CDR3 runs 14 residues. J gave up 2 bases and V 5 bases, and 5 bases lay outside the gene matches. The CDR3 is CASRGTGRQETQYF. In DNA, the CDR3 is TGTGCCAGCAGGGGGACAGGTCGACAAGAGACCCAGTACTTC.

V usage is TRBV12-3 or TRBV12-4 and J usage is TRBJ2-1; D unresolved. The CDR3 loop spans 11 amino acids. V shed 4 bases and J shed 9 bases, with 7 bases lying between them. The CDR3 sequence is CASSYGPEQFF. CDR3 nucleotide sequence: TGTGCCAGCAGTTACGGTCCTGAGCAGTTCTTC.

The chain recombines TRBV7-2 with TRBJ2-7; 13 bases line up with TRBD2. Germline V lookup: CDR1 SGHTA, CDR2 FQGNSA. V shed 4 bases, J shed 1 base, and the junction held 13 bases outside the gene matches. CDR3 length: 19 amino acids. The CDR3 nucleotides read TGTGCCAGCAGCTCGACGGCGACTAGCGGGGGGACATTTTCCTACGAGCAGTACTTC. Protein sequence: CASSSTATSGGTFSYEQYF.

The chain couples TRBV11-2 to TRBJ2-7; TRBD1 might be the D (5 bases). Per germline, CDR1 SGHAT and CDR2 FQNNGV. The V and J ends lost 0 bases and 9 bases respectively, with 18 bases between them. The CDR3 has 15 residues. Written as DNA, the CDR3 is TGTGCCAGCAGCTTAGAGGTCCAGGGTTTACAGTGGCAGTACTTC. The encoded protein is CASSLEVQGLQWQYF.

This chain connects TRBV3-1 (or the pseudogene TRBV3-2) to TRBJ1-4; D gene unclear. V was pared by 0 bases and J by 11 bases, with 10 bases between. Germline V gives CDR1 LGHDT, CDR2 YNNKEL (reference sequence). The CDR3 extends over 13 amino acids. The CDR3 loop reads CASSQDGSGKLFF. CDR3 in DNA: TGTGCCAGCAGCCAAGACGGATCGGGGAAACTGTTTTTT.

The chain is built from TRBV7-2 and TRBJ1-2; perhaps TRBD1 as D (5 bases). Germline CDR1 reads SGHTA; CDR2 reads FQGNSA. The CDR3 covers 17 residues. Trimming pared 5 bases from V and 0 bases from J, leaving 19 bases between. DNA of the CDR3: TGTGCCAGCAGCGTACGACACGCGGGGGAAGCTAACTATGGCTACACCTTC. This encodes CASSVRHAGEANYGYTF. Based on the CDR3 plus reference TRBV7-2 and TRBJ1-2, the full variable domain is GAGVSQSPSNKVTEKGKDVELRCDPISGHTALYWYRQSLGQGLEFLIYFQGNSAPDKSGLPSDRFSAERTGGSVSTLTIQRTQQEDSAVYLCASSVRHAGEANYGYTFGSGTRLTVV.

CDR3 sequence reads: CASSKVGQNSNQPQHF. In nucleotides, the CDR3 is TGTGCCAGCAGCAAAGTCGGACAGAATAGCAATCAGCCCCAGCATTTT. V and J are TRBV4-2 and TRBJ1-5; D possibly corresponds to TRBD1 (6 bases). Looked up from germline, CDR1 is LGHNA and CDR2 is YNFKEQ. V was trimmed by 5 bases and J by 0 bases, leaving 14 bases between them. The length of the CDR3 is 16 residues.

This chain connects TRBV7-9 to TRBJ2-7; tentatively, D is TRBD2 (5 bases). V gave up 2 bases and J gave up 7 bases, with 15 bases separating them. Germline loops: CDR1 SEHNR, CDR2 FQNEAQ (reference sequence). The CDR3 covers 14 residues. Here the CDR3 DNA reads TGTGCCAGCAGCTTACGAGGACCCTCGGGGGAGCAGTACTTC. The encoded protein is CASSLRGPSGEQYF.

The chain combines TRBV28 with TRBJ1-4; D call uncertain. V was pared by 8 bases and J by 8 bases, with 24 bases between. Per the germline V gene, CDR1 is MDHEN and CDR2 is SYDVKM. The CDR3 consists of 16 residues. The CDR3 bases are TGTGCCAGCTGGTACTCGGGAGGAGGCCTAAACGAAAAACTGTTTTTT. Protein sequence: CASWYSGGGLNEKLFF.

The genes are TRBV19 and TRBJ2-1; 13 positions match TRBD2. There are 14 residues in the CDR3. Germline V lookup: CDR1 LNHDA, CDR2 SQIVND (reference sequence). Unmatched junction bases numbered 3, after V lost 6 bases and J lost 7 bases. In nucleotides, the CDR3 is TGTGCCAGTAGCACTAGCGGGGGGGCTAATGAGCAGTTCTTC. Translating gives CASSTSGGANEQFF. Drawing the rest from reference TRBV19 and TRBJ2-1, the complete variable domain is DGGITQSPKYLFRKEGQNVTLSCEQNLNHDAMYWYRQDPGQGLRLIYYSQIVNDFQKGDIAEGYSVSREKKESFPLTVTSAQKNPTAFYLCASSTSGGANEQFFGPGTRLTVL.

The chain recombines TRBV15 with TRBJ2-5; D remains ambiguous. CDR1 and CDR2 (germline): LNHNV, YYDKDF (reference sequence). The CDR3 is 13 amino acids. The V end was cut by 0 bases, the J end by 3 bases, with 5 bases between. The CDR3 coding sequence is TGTGCCACCAGCAGAGACGCGGAAGAGACCCAGTACTTC. Protein sequence: CATSRDAEETQYF.

This rearrangement joins TRBV24-1 to TRBJ2-2, with TRBD1 as a possible D gene (8 bases). CDR1 is KGHDR, CDR2 SFDVKD, per germline. The CDR3 length is 16 residues. V gave up 0 bases and J gave up 3 bases, with 10 bases separating them. CDR3 nucleotide sequence: TGTGCCACCAGTGATTTGACAGGGGGGGACACCGGGGAGCTGTTTTTT. Translated, it gives CATSDLTGGDTGELFF.

This clone was seen once. V gene TRBV5-1 combines with J gene TRBJ1-1, with D tentatively TRBD1 (5 bases). V was cut by 0 bases and J by 0 bases, with 9 bases left in between. Germline CDR1 and CDR2: SGHRS and YFSETQ. This CDR3 has 15 amino acids. This CDR3 is CASSLVSGMNTEAFF. The CDR3 DNA is TGCGCCAGCAGCTTGGTATCAGGGATGAACACTGAAGCTTTCTTT.

This clone was seen a single time. The CDR3 region has the DNA TGTGCCAGCAGCGTAGAGGACATGAACACTGAAGCTTTCTTT. It encodes CASSVEDMNTEAFF. The rearrangement joins TRBV9 to TRBJ1-1; tentatively, D is TRBD1 (5 bases). The CDR3 is 14 amino acids. V gave up 0 bases and J gave up 0 bases, with 6 bases separating them. Germline V gene lookup returns CDR1 SGDLS and CDR2 YYNGEE.